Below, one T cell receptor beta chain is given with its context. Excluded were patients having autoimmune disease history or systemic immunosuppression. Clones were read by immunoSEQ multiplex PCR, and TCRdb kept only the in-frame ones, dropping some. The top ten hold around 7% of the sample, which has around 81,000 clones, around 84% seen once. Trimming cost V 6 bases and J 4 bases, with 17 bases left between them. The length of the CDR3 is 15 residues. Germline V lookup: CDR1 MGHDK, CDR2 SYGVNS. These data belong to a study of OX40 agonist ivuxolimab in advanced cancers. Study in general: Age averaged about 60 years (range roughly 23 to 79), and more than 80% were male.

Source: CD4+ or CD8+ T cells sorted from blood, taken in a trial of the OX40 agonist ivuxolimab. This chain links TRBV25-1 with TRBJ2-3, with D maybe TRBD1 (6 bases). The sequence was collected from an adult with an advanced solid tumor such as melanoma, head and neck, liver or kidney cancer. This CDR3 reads CASRAGDSPSDTQYF. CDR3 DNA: TGTGCCAGCAGGGCAGGGGATTCACCTTCAGATACGCAGTATTTT.